A single sample is the source of the 8 T cell receptor beta chains below, sequenced in a study of regulatory T cells in long-lasting Graves disease. Construction of TCR beta libraries relied on iRepertoire HTBI primers and on Arm-PCR targeting CDR3 regions. TCRdb itself ran the multiplex PCR reads through MiXCR, one entry per CDR3 protein. The repertoire holds approximately 300,000 distinct CDR3 sequences, with over 15% as singletons. Sample time point: newly diagnosed GD, antithyroid drugs for less than 3 months. Following extraction of RNA from PBMCs, that RNA was used to make the TCR library. Source: peripheral blood mononuclear cells (PBMCs), taken at new diagnosis, from a patient treated with antithyroid drugs. The receptor source for this set is a female donor with Graves disease.

This clonotype appeared a few times. The chain joins TRBV28 to TRBJ2-1, with D hard to call. CDR1 is MDHEN and CDR2 is SYDVKM in the germline V gene. This CDR3 contains 13 residues. Trimming cost V 7 bases and J 1 base, with 8 bases left between them. The CDR3 region is CASTGWSYNEQFF. CDR3 sequence (DNA): TGTGCCAGCACCGGTTGGTCCTACAATGAGCAGTTCTTC.

Details on this clonotype: A read error is possible here, since a much larger clone lies one base away. The chain recombines TRBV5-1 with TRBJ1-4; 9 bases are a match to TRBD1. Germline lookup yields CDR1 SGHRS and CDR2 YFSETQ. This CDR3 is built from 13 residues. The DNA of the CDR3 is TGCGCCAGCAGAAATGGACAGGGGCGAAAACCGTTTTTT. It codes for CASRNGQGRKPFF.

This clonotype was detected many times. The chain carries TRBV6-2 or TRBV6-3 and TRBJ1-1; 10 nucleotides match TRBD1. CDR1 and CDR2 from the germline V gene are MNHEY and SVGEGT. The junction had 14 bases not matched to a gene; V was cut back by 6 bases and J by 4 bases. This CDR3 spans 17 amino acids. The CDR3 sequence: CASSFSGTGDLITEAFF. CDR3 sequence (DNA): TGTGCCAGCAGCTTTTCCGGGACAGGGGATCTAATCACTGAAGCTTTCTTT.

This clonotype was detected ten times or more. This chain's CDR3 is CASRRTGDNSPLHF. The CDR3 coding sequence is TGTGCCAGCCGAAGGACAGGGGACAATTCACCCCTCCACTTT. The chain is built from TRBV12-3 or TRBV12-4 and TRBJ1-6, with 9 bases fitting TRBD1. J was trimmed by 7 bases and V by 8 bases; bases with no gene match: 6. The CDR3 has 14 residues.

A word on this clonotype: A much more abundant neighbour one base away suggests this may be a read error. CDR3 protein: CASSRPVGEEIQYF. In DNA, the CDR3 is TGTGCCAGCAGCCGTCCAGTTGGGGAAGAGATCCAGTACTTC. V is TRBV7-8 and J is TRBJ2-5, with D unclear. The length of the CDR3 is 14 residues. Germline CDR1 is SGHVS and CDR2 is FQNEAQ.

This clonotype was counted at least ten times. This chain joins TRBV7-9 and TRBJ2-7; 10 bases align to TRBD1. Germline lookup yields CDR1 SEHNR and CDR2 FQNEAQ (reference sequence). J gave up 3 bases and V 4 bases, and 9 bases lay outside the gene matches. There are 16 residues in the CDR3. The CDR3 nucleotides are TGTGCCAGCAGCTCGGGACAGGGGAGCCAAGGCTACGAGCAGTACTTC. This codes for CASSSGQGSQGYEQYF.

This clonotype has ten or more counts. The chain couples TRBV4-1 to TRBJ2-1; a possible D gene is TRBD2 (5 bases). Germline values: CDR1 MGHRA, CDR2 YSYEKL. The CDR3 covers 15 residues. V was clipped by 2 bases and J by 4 bases, with 12 bases between them. This CDR3 reads CASSQPPGLYNEQFF. The CDR3, as DNA: TGCGCCAGCAGCCAACCCCCGGGGTTGTACAATGAGCAGTTCTTC.

This clonotype was recorded many times. The chain employs TRBV28 and TRBJ1-2; no firm D call. CDR1 MDHEN and CDR2 SYDVKM come from the germline V gene. The V end was cut by 5 bases, the J end by 5 bases, with 12 bases between. The CDR3 is 13 residues long. The CDR3 spells CASSNTNPYGYTF. The CDR3 nucleotides are TGTGCCAGCAGTAACACAAACCCGTATGGCTACACCTTC.